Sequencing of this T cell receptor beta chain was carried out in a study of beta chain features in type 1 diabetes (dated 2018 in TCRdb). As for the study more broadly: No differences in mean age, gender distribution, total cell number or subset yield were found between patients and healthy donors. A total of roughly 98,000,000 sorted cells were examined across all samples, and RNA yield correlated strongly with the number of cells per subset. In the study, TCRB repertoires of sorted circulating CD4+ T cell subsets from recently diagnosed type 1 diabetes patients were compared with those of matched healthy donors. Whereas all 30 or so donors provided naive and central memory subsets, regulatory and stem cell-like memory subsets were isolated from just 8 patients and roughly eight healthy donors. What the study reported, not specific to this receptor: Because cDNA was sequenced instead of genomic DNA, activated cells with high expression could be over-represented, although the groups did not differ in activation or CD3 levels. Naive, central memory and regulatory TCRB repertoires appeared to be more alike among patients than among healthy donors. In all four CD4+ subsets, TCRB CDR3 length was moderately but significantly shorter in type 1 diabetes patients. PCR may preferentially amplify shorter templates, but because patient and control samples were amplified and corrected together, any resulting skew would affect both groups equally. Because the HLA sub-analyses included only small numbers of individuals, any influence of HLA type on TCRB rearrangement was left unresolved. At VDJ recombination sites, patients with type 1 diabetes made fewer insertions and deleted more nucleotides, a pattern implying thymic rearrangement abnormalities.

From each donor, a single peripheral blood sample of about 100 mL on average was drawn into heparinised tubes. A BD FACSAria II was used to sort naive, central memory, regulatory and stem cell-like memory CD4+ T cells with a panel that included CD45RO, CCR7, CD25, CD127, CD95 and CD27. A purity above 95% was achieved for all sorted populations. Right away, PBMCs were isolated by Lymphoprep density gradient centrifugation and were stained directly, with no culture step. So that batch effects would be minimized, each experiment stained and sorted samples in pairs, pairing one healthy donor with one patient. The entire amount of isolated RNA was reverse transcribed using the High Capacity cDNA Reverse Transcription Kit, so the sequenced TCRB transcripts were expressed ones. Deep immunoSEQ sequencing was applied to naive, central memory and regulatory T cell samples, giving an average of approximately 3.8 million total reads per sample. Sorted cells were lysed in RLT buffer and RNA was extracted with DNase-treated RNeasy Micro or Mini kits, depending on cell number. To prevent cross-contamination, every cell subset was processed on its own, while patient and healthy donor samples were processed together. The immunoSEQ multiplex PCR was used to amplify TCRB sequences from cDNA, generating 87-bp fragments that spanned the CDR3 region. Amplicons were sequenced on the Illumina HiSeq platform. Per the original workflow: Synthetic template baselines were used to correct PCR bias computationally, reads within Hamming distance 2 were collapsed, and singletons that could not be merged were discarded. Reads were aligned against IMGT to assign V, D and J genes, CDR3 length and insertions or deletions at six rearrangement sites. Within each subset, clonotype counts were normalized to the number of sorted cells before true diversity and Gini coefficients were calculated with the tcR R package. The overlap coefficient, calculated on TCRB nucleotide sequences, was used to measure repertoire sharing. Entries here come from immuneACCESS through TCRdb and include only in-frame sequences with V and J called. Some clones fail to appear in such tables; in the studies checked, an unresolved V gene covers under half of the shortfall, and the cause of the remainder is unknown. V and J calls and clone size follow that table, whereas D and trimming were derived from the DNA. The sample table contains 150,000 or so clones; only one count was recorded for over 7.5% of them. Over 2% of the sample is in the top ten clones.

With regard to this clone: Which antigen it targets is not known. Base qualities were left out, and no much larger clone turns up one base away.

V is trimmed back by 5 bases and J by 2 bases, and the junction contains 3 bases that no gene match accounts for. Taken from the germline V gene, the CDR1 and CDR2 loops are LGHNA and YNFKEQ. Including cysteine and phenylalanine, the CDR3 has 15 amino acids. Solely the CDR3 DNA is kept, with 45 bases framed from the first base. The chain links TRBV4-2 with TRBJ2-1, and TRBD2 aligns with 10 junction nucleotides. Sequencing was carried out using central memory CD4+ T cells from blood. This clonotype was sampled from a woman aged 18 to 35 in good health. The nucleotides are TGTGCCAGCAGCTCGACTAGCGGGCCCTACAATGAGCAGTTCTTC. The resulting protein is CASSSTSGPYNEQFF.